The 29 T cell receptor beta chains listed next were all sequenced from one sample in a study of T cells expressing NK-cell markers. Using the 5' RACE reads, TCRdb records one entry per CDR3 protein without DNA. In all, the sample yields approximately 110,000 distinct CDR3 sequences. What was sequenced was blood T cells: a sorted CD56 or NKG2C T cell subset, CD4+ or CD8+ T cells, or bulk PBMC T cells (not recorded which). The receptors were sampled from a woman between 18 and 75 years old in good health.

The gene calls are TRBV12-3 or TRBV12-4 and TRBJ1-1. The CDR3 length is 11 residues. The CDR3 loop is CASRWNTEAFF.

The V and J genes are TRBV29-1 and TRBJ2-7; TCRdb outputs TRBD1, but without DNA this stays unchecked. This CDR3 is built from 13 residues. The germline gives CDR1 SQVTM, CDR2 ANQGSEA. CDR3 amino acids: CSVGQAGPYEQYF.

This CDR3 reads CASSHQDNEQFF. The J gene is TRBJ2-1, the V gene TRBV6-5. Germline V gives CDR1 MNHEY, CDR2 SVGAGI. The CDR3 sequence is 12 residues long.

J is TRBJ2-1 and V is TRBV29-1; TCRdb names TRBD1, which stays unverified in the absence of DNA. CDR3 size: 13 residues. Germline V CDR1 and CDR2: SQVTM, ANQGSEA. The chain's CDR3 is CSASTGGYNEQFF.

This chain links TRBV12-3 or TRBV12-4 with TRBJ1-1. The CDR3 consists of 12 residues. The CDR3 is CASSPVVTEAFF.

The rearrangement joins TRBV4-3 to TRBJ1-2. Germline CDR1 LGHNA, CDR2 YSLEER. CDR3 length: 13 residues. CDR3 residues: CASSQDVNSGYTF.

The chain uses TRBV24-1 and TRBJ2-1. Germline lookup yields CDR1 KGHDR and CDR2 SFDVKD. The CDR3 is 13 residues long. CDR3 sequence: CATSDRLGYEQFF.

The chain links TRBV7-7 to TRBJ2-2; the TCRdb call, TRBD1, lacks DNA for checking. There are 16 residues in the CDR3. The germline V gene encodes CDR1 SSHAT and CDR2 FNYEAQ (reference sequence). CDR3 sequence reads: CASSANPGSNTGELFF.

V gene TRBV5-4 combines with J gene TRBJ2-5. The CDR3 consists of 14 residues. Germline V gene data show CDR1 as SGHNT and CDR2 as YYREEE (reference sequence). The CDR3 here is CASSLDPERETQYF. The complete variable domain, with remaining parts taken from reference TRBV5-4 and TRBJ2-5, reads ETGVTQSPTHLIKTRGQQVTLRCSSQSGHNTVSWYQQALGQGPQFIFQYYREEENGRGNFPPRFSGLQFPNYSSELNVNALELDDSALYLCASSLDPERETQYFGPGTRLLVL.

The rearrangement joins TRBV4-1 to TRBJ2-1. This CDR3 region has 14 residues. Germline lookup yields CDR1 MGHRA and CDR2 YSYEKL. The CDR3 region is CASSQLGTYNEQFF.

The chain uses TRBV12-3 or TRBV12-4 and TRBJ2-7; the TRBD1 assignment by TCRdb is unverifiable without DNA. The CDR3 extends over 14 amino acids. CDR3 region: CASSLGTASYEQYF.

J is TRBJ2-1 and V is TRBV4-3. The CDR3 is 17 amino acids. Germline V gene data show CDR1 as LGHNA and CDR2 as YSLEER. The CDR3 protein is CASSQGSRLNIYNEQFF.

The genes are TRBV11-3 and TRBJ2-1; TCRdb names TRBD1, which stays unverified in the absence of DNA. CDR3 size: 15 residues. CDR1 SGHNT and CDR2 YENEEA come from the germline V gene. The CDR3 loop reads CASSLSRWDGGEQFF.

V gene TRBV4-1 combines with J gene TRBJ2-7. CDR1 and CDR2 (germline): MGHRA, YSYEKL. The CDR3 covers 13 residues. The CDR3 sequence: CASSQETLLEQYF.

The V gene is TRBV14, the J gene TRBJ2-2; lacking DNA, the TRBD2 call made by TCRdb goes unchecked. Germline CDR1 is SGHDN and CDR2 is FVKESK. CDR3 length equals 16 residues. The CDR3 sequence is CASSPVGLTDAGELFF.

The J gene is TRBJ1-5, the V gene TRBV27; TCRdb reports TRBD1, a call that lacks DNA to check it against. Looked up from germline, CDR1 is MNHEY and CDR2 is SMNVEV (reference sequence). The CDR3 contains 15 residues. The CDR3 loop reads CASSLTRGSNHPQHF.

The chain links TRBV28 to TRBJ2-1; there is no DNA to check the TCRdb D call of TRBD1. Germline V lookup: CDR1 MDHEN, CDR2 SYDVKM. This CDR3 has 16 residues. CDR3 sequence: CASSLFPGTGGDEQFF.

The chain carries TRBV4-3 and TRBJ2-7; TCRdb selects TRBD1, and the lack of DNA leaves this call unchecked. CDR3 size: 16 residues. Germline CDR1 LGHNA, CDR2 YSLEER. This chain's CDR3 is CASSQEPSRVPYEQYF.

V is TRBV7-2 and J is TRBJ2-3; the TRBD2 assignment by TCRdb is unverifiable without DNA. The germline gives CDR1 SGHTA, CDR2 FQGNSA. The CDR3 is 16 amino acids. This chain's CDR3 is CASSARLEVGLDTQYF.

The rearrangement joins TRBV15 to TRBJ1-3; TCRdb lists TRBD1, though no DNA is available to test this call. The CDR3 length is 18 residues. Germline lookup yields CDR1 LNHNV and CDR2 YYDKDF (reference sequence). CDR3 sequence: CATSRDFRDRVSGNTIYF.

The chain links TRBV20-1 to TRBJ2-7; TCRdb designates TRBD2, a call that cannot be tested without DNA. In germline, CDR1 is DFQATT, CDR2 SNEGSKA (reference sequence). This CDR3 is 11 amino acids long. The chain's CDR3 is CSAPTSYEQYF.

J is TRBJ2-7 and V is TRBV2. The CDR3 runs to 12 residues. Looked up from germline, CDR1 is SNHLY and CDR2 is FYNNEI. The CDR3 sequence: CASKGSSYEQYF.

The V and J genes are TRBV27 and TRBJ2-1. CDR3 length equals 13 residues. Germline lookup yields CDR1 MNHEY and CDR2 SMNVEV (reference sequence). The CDR3 loop reads CASSLSATHEQFF.

The chain couples TRBV11-2 to TRBJ1-3; TCRdb gives TRBD1 as the D gene, but with no DNA this cannot be confirmed. CDR1 is SGHAT, CDR2 FQNNGV, per germline. This CDR3 has 19 residues. CDR3 loop: CASSSPGTGWGPSGNTIYF.

The genes are TRBV5-1 and TRBJ2-1; TCRdb outputs TRBD1, but without DNA this stays unchecked. The germline CDR1 and CDR2 sequences are SGHRS and YFSETQ. This CDR3 has 16 residues. Here the CDR3 reads CASSLATGGIYNEQFF.

The rearrangement uses TRBV5-1 and TRBJ2-1; TCRdb's D gene call, TRBD2, goes unchecked for lack of DNA. The CDR3 runs 14 residues. Per the germline V gene, CDR1 is SGHRS and CDR2 is YFSETQ. CDR3 sequence reads: CASSLERGSYEQFF.

CDR3 amino acids: CASSLGVGSQYF. The V and J genes are TRBV5-4 and TRBJ2-5. The CDR3 spans 12 residues. Germline lookup yields CDR1 SGHNT and CDR2 YYREEE (reference sequence).

The gene calls are TRBV6-5 and TRBJ2-2; TCRdb returns TRBD1, unconfirmable since there is no DNA. The CDR3 consists of 16 residues. The germline gives CDR1 MNHEY, CDR2 SVGAGI. The CDR3 loop is CASSYPRGPRSGELFF.

The V call is TRBV5-5, the J call TRBJ1-5; TCRdb selects TRBD1, and the lack of DNA leaves this call unchecked. Germline V gene data show CDR1 as SGHKS and CDR2 as YYEKEE (reference sequence). The CDR3 sequence is 15 residues long. The CDR3 loop reads CASSSGDTDRWPQHF. The full variable domain, in which reference TRBV5-5 and TRBJ1-5 provide the parts outside the CDR3, is DAGVTQSPTHLIKTRGQQVTLRCSPISGHKSVSWYQQVLGQGPQFIFQYYEKEERGRGNFPDRFSARQFPNYSSELNVNALLLGDSALYLCASSSGDTDRWPQHFGDGTRLSIL.